What follows are 6 T cell receptor beta chains derived from one specimen sequenced in a study of tumor-infiltrating lymphocytes in primary liver carcinoma. It was from roughly 20-30 mg of unsorted bulk tissue that RNA and DNA were co-extracted. The input was approximately 500 ng total RNA; TCR beta cDNA was made from it with a constant-region primer. Three nested multiplex PCR rounds, a slightly modified ARM-PCR method, built the TCR beta libraries. Amplification in the first two PCR rounds was performed using TRBV1-TRBV30 forward primers and a C-beta reverse primer for roughly 10 cycles each. TCRdb processed the multiplex PCR reads anew with MiXCR; each CDR3 protein has one entry. Here the sample spans about 190,000 distinct CDR3 sequences, around 81% being singletons. Sequencing was carried out using tumor tissue from primary liver carcinoma. The origin of the receptors is a man aged 40-55 years with primary liver carcinoma and hepatitis B virus infection.

Concerning this clonotype itself: The junction does not match germline at one end; this may be a read error. V is TRBV9 and J is TRBJ1-3; a weak D match, TRBD1 (5 bases). This CDR3 contains 15 residues. Germline lookup yields CDR1 SGDLS and CDR2 YYNGEE. The CDR3 coding sequence is TGTGCCAGCAGCGCAGGGACCCTCGGTGGGAACAGCATATATTTT. Translation: CASSAGTLGGNSIYF.

Regarding this clonotype: A junction end diverges from the germline sequence, so it may reflect a read error. This chain uses TRBV7-8 with TRBJ1-1; maybe TRBD1 (6 bases). This CDR3 spans 15 amino acids. CDR1 SGHVS and CDR2 FQNEAQ come from the germline V gene. Here the CDR3 reads CANRDRWYRDTKAFF. In DNA, the CDR3 is TGTGCCAACCGGGACCGATGGTATCGGGACACTAAAGCTTTCTTT.

This clonotype was counted only a few times. A much larger clone differs by one base, so this may be a read error. The CDR3 DNA is TGCGCCAACACCGCAATCCTAGGGGGCGAGCAGTACTTC. It encodes CANTAILGGEQYF. V and J are TRBV10-1 and TRBJ2-7, with a tentative D call TRBD1 (6 bases). V was shortened by 10 bases and J by 6 bases, with 19 bases between the two germline ends. This CDR3 region has 13 residues. CDR1 is WNHNN, CDR2 SYGVQD, per germline (reference sequence).

Of note for this clonotype: A read error is possible here, since a much larger clone lies one base away. This sequence joins TRBV28 and TRBJ2-1; 8 bases are shared with TRBD2. CDR1 and CDR2 (germline): MDHEN, SYDVKM. V trimming: 6 bases; J trimming: 16 bases; junction bases outside the gene matches: 17. The CDR3 length is 14 residues. In DNA form, the CDR3 reads TGTGCCAGCAGGGATCCGGGACTAACGGGAGGGGACTTCTTC. Translated: CASRDPGLTGGDFF.

Worth noting for this clonotype: A junction boundary mismatches the germline segment, possibly from a read error. The CDR3 DNA reads TGCAGTGTTGGAGAGGTATACAAAGAGCAGTTCTTC. Translation: CSVGEVYKEQFF. V gene TRBV29-1 combines with J gene TRBJ2-1; no firm D call. The CDR3 runs 12 residues. Germline V gives CDR1 SQVTM, CDR2 ANQGSEA.

Remarks on this clonotype: Sequence at one end of the junction differs from germline and may be a read error. The V call is TRBV11-2, the J call TRBJ2-3; 9 positions match TRBD2. The CDR3 totals 15 residues. Germline values: CDR1 SGHAT, CDR2 FQNNGV. CDR3 in amino acids: CVSSDSGRYTDTHYF. The DNA of the CDR3 is TGTGTCAGCAGCGATAGCGGGAGATATACAGATACGCATTATTTT.